The 9 T cell receptor beta chains below come from one sample, sequenced in a study of shared clonotypes between healthy human individuals. Libraries were prepared by immunoSEQ multiplex PCR; TCRdb keeps only in-frame clonotypes and omits some of them. The data hold about a million clones, with around 77% observed a single time. Sequencing was performed on memory CD4+ T cells from PBMCs. Subset denoted: CD45RA-negative fraction. The receptors derive from a man aged 18 to 30 in good health. Some clones in this sample may be carry-over from other donors' samples.

This chain joins TRBV2 and TRBJ2-3; 9 bases are shared with TRBD2. The J segment lost 2 bases and the V segment lost 8 bases, leaving 8 bases of the junction unmatched. The germline V gene has CDR1 SNHLY and CDR2 FYNNEI. CDR3 size: 15 residues. The CDR3 DNA is TGTGCCAGCTCTGGCGGGAGGGCCAACACAGATACGCAGTATTTT. It translates to CASSGGRANTDTQYF. Filled out from reference TRBV2 and TRBJ2-3, the complete variable domain reads EPEVTQTPSHQVTQMGQEVILRCVPISNHLYFYWYRQILGQKVEFLVSFYNNEISEKSEIFDDQFSVERPDGSNFTLKIRSTKLEDSAMYFCASSGGRANTDTQYFGPGTRLTVL.

The gene calls are TRBV7-2 and TRBJ2-7; D uncertain. Deletions cut 3 bases from V and 3 bases from J, with 9 bases between. Germline values: CDR1 SGHTA, CDR2 FQGNSA. The CDR3 loop spans 13 amino acids. For the CDR3, the DNA is TGTGCCAGCAGCTTCTCCCGGCTCTACGAGCAGTACTTC. Translated, it gives CASSFSRLYEQYF.

This clone appeared a few times. The chain couples TRBV5-4 to TRBJ2-7; perhaps TRBD2 as D (6 bases). V dropped 1 base and J dropped 0 bases, with 8 bases sitting between them. The CDR3 runs 14 residues. Germline V gene sequence: CDR1 SGHNT, CDR2 YYREEE (reference sequence). The CDR3 region has the DNA TGTGCCAGCAGCTTGTCCGGGAGCTCCTACGAGCAGTACTTC. Translated: CASSLSGSSYEQYF.

The chain joins TRBV7-6 to TRBJ2-7, with TRBD1 matching 9 bases. Per germline, CDR1 SGHVS and CDR2 FNYEAQ. This CDR3 comprises 16 residues. Germline trimming cut 4 bases from V and 3 bases from J; bases unmatched to any gene: 10. The DNA of the CDR3 is TGTGCCAGCAGCTCACATCCGGGACAGGGAGGCTACGAGCAGTACTTC. Protein product: CASSSHPGQGGYEQYF.

This clone has just a few counts. CDR3 DNA: TGTGCCAGCAGCTCACAGAGTAACACCGGGGAGCTGTTTTTT. It specifies CASSSQSNTGELFF. The chain employs TRBV2 and TRBJ2-2; D gene unclear. Trimming removed 6 bases at V and 2 bases at J, with 10 bases between. Germline V gene data show CDR1 as SNHLY and CDR2 as FYNNEI. The CDR3 covers 14 residues.

This chain uses TRBV4-3 with TRBJ1-5; D might be TRBD1 (6 bases). Germline V gives CDR1 LGHNA, CDR2 YSLEER. With 4 bases removed from V and 2 bases from J, the gap between germline ends came to 12 bases. The CDR3 has 15 residues. The CDR3 coding sequence is TGCGCCAGCAGCCGCGTCAGGGGAGGCAATCAGCCCCAGCATTTT. Protein: CASSRVRGGNQPQHF.

This chain links TRBV2 with TRBJ2-5, with 13 bases lining up with TRBD2. The J call may be mistaken, given a closer DNA end match to TRBJ2-7. Germline-derived CDR1 and CDR2 are SNHLY and FYNNEI. The CDR3 sequence is 17 residues long. CDR3 bases: TGTGCCAGCAGTGAGGGGAGGGGACTAGCGGGATCATACGAGCAGTACTTC. The encoded protein is CASSEGRGLAGSYEQYF.

The V call is TRBV5-6, the J call TRBJ1-2; a possible D gene is TRBD1 (5 bases). The length of the CDR3 is 13 residues. The germline V gene has CDR1 SGHDT and CDR2 YYEEEE. Trimming stripped 2 bases from V and 6 bases from J, with 11 bases between. The CDR3 here is CASSLQDLHGYTF. The CDR3 nucleotides read TGTGCCAGCAGCTTACAGGACCTTCATGGCTACACCTTC.

As concerns this clone: The sample contains more than one DNA sequence encoding this CDR3. The rearrangement links TRBV7-2 to TRBJ2-5; D ambiguous. V was trimmed by 4 bases and J by 4 bases, leaving 7 bases between them. CDR3 size: 12 residues. Germline loops: CDR1 SGHTA, CDR2 FQGNSA. CDR3 in amino acids: CASSSFRETQYF. CDR3 in DNA: TGTGCCAGCAGCTCCTTTCGAGAGACCCAGTACTTC.